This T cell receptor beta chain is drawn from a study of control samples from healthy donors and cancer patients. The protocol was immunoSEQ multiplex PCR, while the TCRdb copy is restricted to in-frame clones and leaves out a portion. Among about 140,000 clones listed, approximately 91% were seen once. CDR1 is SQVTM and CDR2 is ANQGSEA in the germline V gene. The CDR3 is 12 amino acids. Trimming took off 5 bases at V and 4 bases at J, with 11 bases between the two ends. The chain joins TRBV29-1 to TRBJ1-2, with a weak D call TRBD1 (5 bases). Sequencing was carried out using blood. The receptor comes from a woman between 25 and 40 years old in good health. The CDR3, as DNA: TGCAGCGTTCAGGAGGGGACCTATGGCTACACCTTC. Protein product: CSVQEGTYGYTF.